A single sample gave rise to the 32 T cell receptor beta chains below, sequenced in a study of blood T cell repertoires in COVID-19. Assay used: immunoSEQ multiplex PCR; TCRdb lists only in-frame clones, some missing. The table includes about 100,000 clones, about four fifths detected once. The sequenced sample was peripheral blood. These receptor sequences come from a woman over 75 with active or convalescent COVID-19.

The chain is built from TRBV10-3 and TRBJ1-3, with D possibly TRBD1 on 6 matching bases. Germline V gives CDR1 ENHRY, CDR2 SYGVKD. The V end lost 6 bases, the J end lost 1 base, and 16 bases lay between the germline ends. This CDR3 contains 16 residues. This CDR3 reads CAIRDTGLLSGNTIYF. DNA of the CDR3: TGTGCCATCAGGGATACAGGGCTCCTATCTGGAAACACCATATATTTT.

The CDR3 sequence: CASSKGVGRANSPLHF. Here the CDR3 DNA reads TGTGCCAGCAGCAAAGGGGTCGGCAGGGCTAATTCACCCCTCCACTTT. V gene TRBV21-1 combines with J gene TRBJ1-6; TRBD1 is taken as the D call from the table, unchecked against the DNA. TRBV21-1 is termed a pseudogene. The CDR3 contains 16 residues.

This chain joins TRBV15 and TRBJ2-3, with TRBD2 matching 7 bases. The V and J ends lost 0 bases and 6 bases, in that order; junction bases with no gene match: 6. Germline-derived CDR1 and CDR2 are LNHNV and YYDKDF (reference sequence). CDR3 size: 15 residues. In DNA form, the CDR3 reads TGTGCCACCAGCAGAGATCCGGTCGGGGGGGATACGCAGTATTTT. Protein product: CATSRDPVGGDTQYF.

The chain recombines TRBV19 with TRBJ2-7, with D perhaps TRBD2 (5 bases). The germline V gene encodes CDR1 LNHDA and CDR2 SQIVND (reference sequence). The CDR3 loop spans 14 amino acids. With 7 bases removed from V and 6 bases from J, the gap between germline ends came to 19 bases. The CDR3 protein is CASTDLPGKAEQYF. For the CDR3, the DNA is TGTGCCAGTACCGACCTGCCGGGAAAGGCCGAGCAGTACTTC.

The chain uses TRBV30 and TRBJ2-5; TRBD1 might be the D (6 bases). The CDR3 loop spans 11 amino acids. Trimming took off 7 bases at V and 11 bases at J, with 17 bases between the two ends. The germline CDR1 and CDR2 sequences are GTSNPN and SVGIG (reference sequence). This chain's CDR3 is CAFSHRDGQYF. Written as DNA, the CDR3 is TGTGCCTTTTCGCACAGGGATGGACAGTACTTC. Full variable domain (outside the CDR3, taken from reference TRBV30 and TRBJ2-5): SQTIHQWPATLVQPVGSPLSLECTVEGTSNPNLYWYRQAAGRGLQLLFYSVGIGQISSEVPQNLSASRPQDRQFILSSKKLLLSDSGFYLCAFSHRDGQYFGPGTRLLVL.

This chain joins TRBV7-9 and TRBJ2-5, with D tentatively TRBD1 (6 bases). The CDR3 sequence is 14 residues long. V lost 5 bases and J lost 2, with 12 bases in between. CDR1 is SEHNR, CDR2 FQNEAQ, per germline (reference sequence). In DNA, the CDR3 is TGTGCCAGCAGCCGGAACCAGGGGCAAGAGACCCAGTACTTC. It codes for CASSRNQGQETQYF. The complete variable domain, with remaining parts taken from reference TRBV7-9 and TRBJ2-5, reads DTGVSQNPRHKITKRGQNVTFRCDPISEHNRLYWYRQTLGQGPEFLTYFQNEAQLEKSRLLSDRFSAERPKGSFSTLEIQRTEQGDSAMYLCASSRNQGQETQYFGPGTRLLVL.

The gene calls are TRBV10-3 and TRBJ2-3; D is ambiguous. The CDR3 has 12 residues. CDR1 ENHRY and CDR2 SYGVKD come from the germline V gene. The V end was cut by 5 bases, the J end by 4 bases, with 7 bases between. CDR3 sequence reads: CAISSSADTQYF. DNA of the CDR3: TGTGCCATCAGTTCGAGTGCAGATACGCAGTATTTT.

The sample holds a few counts of this clone. The gene calls are TRBV15 and TRBJ2-3; D gene unclear. This CDR3 has 14 residues. From germline, CDR1 is LNHNV and CDR2 YYDKDF (reference sequence). The V end was cut by 11 bases, the J end by 4 bases, with 19 bases between. CDR3 loop: CAASRGRGADTQYF. The DNA of the CDR3 is TGTGCCGCCTCTCGCGGAAGAGGTGCAGATACGCAGTATTTT.

V gene TRBV20-1 combines with J gene TRBJ2-3; 7 nucleotides line up with TRBD2. The length of the CDR3 is 14 residues. In germline, CDR1 is DFQATT, CDR2 SNEGSKA (reference sequence). V lost 3 bases to trimming and J lost 7 bases; unmatched junction nucleotides: 10. The CDR3 sequence: CSASNSGGSNTQYF. The CDR3 DNA reads TGCAGTGCTAGTAATTCAGGCGGGAGTAATACGCAGTATTTT.

The rearrangement uses TRBV9 and TRBJ1-5, with a possible D match to TRBD1 (5 bases). Trimming took off 0 bases at V and 1 base at J, with 8 bases between the two ends. This CDR3 comprises 15 residues. Germline V gene sequence: CDR1 SGDLS, CDR2 YYNGEE. In DNA form, the CDR3 reads TGTGCCAGCAGCGTAGACGGGGGAAGCAATCAGCCCCAGCATTTT. Its protein product is CASSVDGGSNQPQHF.

The chain links TRBV4-1 to TRBJ1-4, with D hard to call. The CDR3 is 16 amino acids. Deletions cut 0 bases from V and 3 bases from J, with 11 bases between. The germline gives CDR1 MGHRA, CDR2 YSYEKL. The CDR3 spells CASSQDRQLANEKLFF. CDR3 nucleotide sequence: TGCGCCAGCAGCCAAGATCGCCAGCTAGCTAATGAAAAACTGTTTTTT.

This chain uses TRBV19 with TRBJ2-5, with D tentatively TRBD2 (5 bases). Germline values: CDR1 LNHDA, CDR2 SQIVND (reference sequence). The CDR3 is 14 amino acids. Trimming pared 0 bases from V and 5 bases from J, leaving 10 bases between. The CDR3 loop reads CASSIDSGGETQYF. Written as DNA, the CDR3 is TGTGCCAGTAGTATAGACTCTGGAGGTGAGACCCAGTACTTC.

The chain is built from TRBV9 and TRBJ2-1, with D perhaps matching TRBD2 (5 bases). The germline V gene encodes CDR1 SGDLS and CDR2 YYNGEE. V was clipped by 4 bases and J by 5 bases, with 16 bases between them. This CDR3 has 15 residues. This chain's CDR3 is CASSTAGNLHNEQFF. CDR3 coding DNA: TGTGCCAGCAGCACGGCCGGGAATCTCCACAATGAGCAGTTCTTC.

This sequence joins TRBV18 and TRBJ2-1; the match to TRBD2 covers 13 bases. CDR1 and CDR2 from the germline V gene are KGHSH and LQKENI. The CDR3 runs to 15 residues. The V and J ends lost 3 bases and 8 bases, in that order; junction bases with no gene match: 4. The CDR3 protein is CASSPGLAGIDEQFF. The CDR3 DNA reads TGTGCCAGCTCACCGGGACTAGCGGGAATCGATGAGCAGTTCTTC.

This sequence joins TRBV18 and TRBJ2-3, with D maybe TRBD2 (6 bases). CDR3 size: 15 residues. Trimming removed 1 base from V and 0 bases from J, with 8 bases in between. Germline V gives CDR1 KGHSH, CDR2 LQKENI. The CDR3 spells CASSPRGVSTDTQYF. The DNA of the CDR3 is TGTGCCAGCTCACCACGGGGGGTTAGCACAGATACGCAGTATTTT.

The rearrangement uses TRBV24-1 and TRBJ1-4; 7 bases are shared with TRBD1. From germline, CDR1 is KGHDR and CDR2 SFDVKD. Germline trimming cut 4 bases from V and 0 bases from J; bases unmatched to any gene: 7. This CDR3 spans 17 amino acids. CDR3 DNA: TGTGCCACCAGTGACCCGAGGACAGGAGCAACTAATGAAAAACTGTTTTTT. Amino acid sequence: CATSDPRTGATNEKLFF.

Remarks on this clone: The same CDR3 can be traced to other DNA sequences in this sample. The chain couples TRBV6-2 or TRBV6-3 to TRBJ2-3, with TRBD1 identical over 7 bases. The CDR3 consists of 15 residues. V was pared by 2 bases and J by 3 bases, with 5 bases of the junction left unmatched. Germline loops: CDR1 MNHEY, CDR2 SVGEGT. CDR3 sequence: CASSYGQGVTDTQYF. CDR3 coding DNA: TGTGCCAGCAGTTACGGCCAGGGGGTAACAGATACGCAGTATTTT.

V gene TRBV7-8 combines with J gene TRBJ2-3; D gene ambiguous. The germline V and J ends were trimmed by 3 bases and 2 bases, with 12 bases remaining between them. CDR3 length: 15 residues. From germline, CDR1 is SGHVS and CDR2 FQNEAQ. Here the CDR3 reads CASSLGPVNTDTQYF. The CDR3 nucleotides are TGTGCCAGCAGCTTGGGCCCGGTAAACACAGATACGCAGTATTTT.

This chain connects TRBV9 to TRBJ2-1; D may be TRBD2 (5 bases). CDR3 length: 15 residues. Germline V CDR1 and CDR2: SGDLS, YYNGEE. With 4 bases removed from V and 4 bases from J, the gap between germline ends came to 15 bases. The CDR3 nucleotides are TGTGCCAGCAGCCGGAGCCAAGGCGGGTACAATGAGCAGTTCTTC. It specifies CASSRSQGGYNEQFF. The full variable domain, its missing parts supplied by reference TRBV9 and TRBJ2-1, is DSGVTQTPKHLITATGQRVTLRCSPRSGDLSVYWYQQSLDQGLQFLIQYYNGEERAKGNILERFSAQQFPDLHSELNLSSLELGDSALYFCASSRSQGGYNEQFFGPGTRLTVL.

CDR3 amino acids: CASSSDSNTGELFF. In DNA, the CDR3 is TGTGCCAGCAGCTCTGACTCGAACACCGGGGAGCTGTTTTTT. V and J are TRBV5-5 and TRBJ2-2, with D hard to call. The CDR3 is 14 residues long. CDR1 SGHKS and CDR2 YYEKEE come from the germline V gene (reference sequence). Trimming left V 3 bases short and J 0 bases short, with 6 bases between.

The J gene is TRBJ2-5, the V gene TRBV15, with D possibly matching TRBD2 (6 bases). There are 15 residues in the CDR3. V lost 5 bases and J 3 bases, leaving 16 bases between the germline ends. Per the germline V gene, CDR1 is LNHNV and CDR2 is YYDKDF (reference sequence). The CDR3 DNA reads TGTGCCACCAGCCCGAGCGCAGGAGGGGAAGAGACCCAGTACTTC. It translates to CATSPSAGGEETQYF.

The chain employs TRBV19 and TRBJ2-1; unclear D gene. In germline, CDR1 is LNHDA, CDR2 SQIVND (reference sequence). This CDR3 region has 13 residues. The ends were cut back, 3 bases at V and 6 bases at J, with 9 bases in the middle. CDR3 DNA: TGTGCCAGTAGTATCGAGGTGTTCAATGAGCAGTTCTTC. As protein: CASSIEVFNEQFF.

The chain has TRBV30 and TRBJ2-4; D is unresolved. V was cut by 0 bases and J by 7 bases, with 7 bases left in between. Germline V gives CDR1 GTSNPN, CDR2 SVGIG (reference sequence). The CDR3 is 12 residues long. This CDR3 reads CAWSVPGNIQYF. The CDR3 coding sequence is TGTGCCTGGAGTGTACCGGGTAACATTCAGTACTTC.

The rearrangement links TRBV27 to TRBJ1-6, with D hard to call. The V gene lost 3 bases and the J gene lost 7 bases, with 25 bases spanning the gap. This CDR3 comprises 19 residues. The germline CDR1 and CDR2 sequences are MNHEY and SMNVEV (reference sequence). CDR3 sequence reads: CASSLTTPSGTPGNSPLHF. The CDR3 DNA follows: TGTGCCAGCAGTTTGACAACACCTTCGGGAACCCCTGGGAATTCACCCCTCCACTTT.

This clone occurred many times. The chain joins TRBV28 to TRBJ2-7; 7 bases fit TRBD1. The ends lost 6 bases at V and 0 bases at J; junction bases unmatched: 8. This CDR3 has 15 amino acids. Per germline, CDR1 MDHEN and CDR2 SYDVKM. The CDR3 DNA sequence: TGTGCCAGCAGCCCGGGACAGATGATCTCCTACGAGCAGTACTTC. This sequence encodes CASSPGQMISYEQYF.

The chain recombines TRBV2 with TRBJ2-7, with 15 bases matching TRBD2. From germline, CDR1 is SNHLY and CDR2 FYNNEI. V shed 6 bases, J shed 6 bases, and the junction held 3 bases outside the gene matches. The CDR3 totals 14 residues. The CDR3, as DNA: TGTGCCAGCAGGGGACTAGCGGGAGGTGGCGAGCAGTACTTC. It codes for CASRGLAGGGEQYF.

The V call is TRBV5-4, the J call TRBJ2-1; 11 bases agree with TRBD2. V was pared by 1 base and J by 8 bases, with 5 bases of the junction left unmatched. This CDR3 is built from 15 residues. From germline, CDR1 is SGHNT and CDR2 YYREEE (reference sequence). CDR3 bases: TGTGCCAGCAGCTTGCGGCTAGCGGGAGGTGATGAGCAGTTCTTC. Its translation: CASSLRLAGGDEQFF. The complete variable domain, with remaining parts taken from reference TRBV5-4 and TRBJ2-1, reads ETGVTQSPTHLIKTRGQQVTLRCSSQSGHNTVSWYQQALGQGPQFIFQYYREEENGRGNFPPRFSGLQFPNYSSELNVNALELDDSALYLCASSLRLAGGDEQFFGPGTRLTVL.

The chain has TRBV2 and TRBJ1-4, with 11 bases aligning to TRBD1. Unmatched junction bases numbered 8, after V lost 8 bases and J lost 6 bases. This CDR3 has 15 amino acids. Germline CDR1 reads SNHLY; CDR2 reads FYNNEI. As DNA, the CDR3 is TGTGCCAGCGGGCTCTTGGGACAGGGGGATGAAAAACTGTTTTTT. This sequence encodes CASGLLGQGDEKLFF.

V gene TRBV6-5 combines with J gene TRBJ1-2, with D maybe TRBD1 (6 bases). Germline loops: CDR1 MNHEY, CDR2 SVGAGI. The CDR3 spans 14 residues. The germline V and J ends were trimmed by 7 bases and 6 bases, with 18 bases remaining between them. The CDR3 coding sequence is TGTGCCAGCACCAAGAAAGGGGGGGCTGATGGCTACACCTTC. It codes for CASTKKGGADGYTF.

The chain is built from TRBV25-1 and TRBJ2-3, with D possibly matching TRBD1 (5 bases). The CDR3 sequence is 14 residues long. Per the germline V gene, CDR1 is MGHDK and CDR2 is SYGVNS. Trimming removed 0 bases at V and 1 base at J, with 5 bases between. CDR3 residues: CASSEYRGTDTQYF. The CDR3 DNA is TGTGCCAGCAGTGAATACAGGGGCACAGATACGCAGTATTTT.

The J gene is TRBJ2-3, the V gene TRBV11-2; D possibly corresponds to TRBD1 (6 bases). In germline, CDR1 is SGHAT, CDR2 FQNNGV. The CDR3 spans 15 residues. Trimming shortened V by 5 bases and J by 6 bases, and 18 bases separated the two germline ends. CDR3 protein: CASSPGAAQVDTQYF. The CDR3 DNA reads TGTGCCAGCAGCCCAGGGGCCGCCCAGGTGGATACGCAGTATTTT.

There are a few counts of this clone. The chain employs TRBV11-2 and TRBJ2-1, with 11 bases lining up with TRBD2. The CDR3 loop spans 17 amino acids. Trimming cost V 2 bases and J 6 bases; bases outside gene matches: 9. Germline V CDR1 and CDR2: SGHAT, FQNNGV. This chain's CDR3 is CASSLLTSGRIGNEQFF. CDR3 DNA: TGTGCCAGCAGCTTACTTACTAGCGGGAGAATCGGCAATGAGCAGTTCTTC.